These 9 T cell receptor beta chains were all obtained from the same sample, sequenced in a study of immune cell composition in non-small cell lung cancer. TCRdb's table, derived via immunoSEQ multiplex PCR, lists solely in-frame clones and lacks some. The sample includes 3,000 to 3,500 clones, roughly 74% of them seen just once. Sequencing was done on a sample of lung tumor tissue. These TCRs come from a human donor with non-small cell lung cancer.

CDR3 sequence (DNA): TGTGCCAGTAATCAACCTGGCGAGCGGGAAAAACTGTTTTTT. Protein: CASNQPGEREKLFF. The chain employs TRBV19 and TRBJ1-4; D is ambiguous. This CDR3 is 14 amino acids long. Between the trimmed V and J ends, which lost 7 bases and 8 bases, there was a span of 17 bases. Germline assignment: CDR1 LNHDA and CDR2 SQIVND (reference sequence).

Regarding this clone: One junction end does not reproduce the germline sequence, and a read error may be involved. The rearrangement joins TRBV6-5 to TRBJ2-7; perhaps TRBD1 as D (5 bases). CDR1 MNHEY and CDR2 SVGAGI come from the germline V gene. This CDR3 contains 13 residues. The CDR3 here is CASSYGVRAEEYF. CDR3 DNA sequence: TGTGCCAGCAGTTACGGAGTCAGGGCCGAGGAGTACTTC.

The chain links TRBV5-4 to TRBJ1-4; a possible D gene is TRBD1 (5 bases). The V and J ends lost 1 base and 4 bases respectively, with 8 bases between them. Germline V lookup: CDR1 SGHNT, CDR2 YYREEE (reference sequence). The CDR3 loop spans 14 amino acids. This CDR3 reads CASSLQGHNEKLFF. CDR3 DNA sequence: TGTGCCAGCAGCTTGCAGGGCCATAATGAAAAACTGTTTTTT.

J is TRBJ2-5 and V is TRBV28; TRBD1 is a possible D gene (6 bases). Trimming left V 6 bases short and J 0 bases short, with 11 bases between. Germline values: CDR1 MDHEN, CDR2 SYDVKM. The CDR3 has 14 residues. The CDR3 DNA follows: TGTGCCAGCAGCCGAGGGGGAGACCAAGAGACCCAGTACTTC. Amino acid sequence: CASSRGGDQETQYF. Together with reference TRBV28 and TRBJ2-5, the CDR3 gives the full variable domain: DVKVTQSSRYLVKRTGEKVFLECVQDMDHENMFWYRQDPGLGLRLIYFSYDVKMKEKGDIPEGYSVSREKKERFSLILESASTNQTSMYLCASSRGGDQETQYFGPGTRLLVL.

The V gene is TRBV28, the J gene TRBJ2-3; 8 positions match TRBD2. The CDR3 totals 13 residues. The V segment lost 8 bases and the J segment 7 bases; nucleotides outside the gene matches: 8. Germline CDR1 and CDR2: MDHEN and SYDVKM. DNA for the CDR3: TGTGCCAGCGAACGAACTAGCGGAAATACGCAGTATTTT. Translation gives CASERTSGNTQYF.

This chain joins TRBV5-5 and TRBJ2-2, with 11 bases matching TRBD2. This CDR3 comprises 18 residues. Losses at the gene ends were 0 bases for V and 0 bases for J; bases not matched to a gene: 4. Germline assignment: CDR1 SGHKS and CDR2 YYEKEE (reference sequence). The CDR3 spells CASSLGLAGGSNTGELFF. The DNA of the CDR3 is TGTGCCAGCAGCTTGGGGCTAGCGGGAGGTTCGAACACCGGGGAGCTGTTTTTT.

This clone occurred once. This chain links TRBV28 with TRBJ1-2; 7 nucleotides align to TRBD1. The germline CDR1 and CDR2 sequences are MDHEN and SYDVKM. With 8 bases clipped from V and 4 bases from J, the junction kept 4 bases outside the gene matches. The length of the CDR3 is 12 residues. The CDR3, as DNA: TGTGCCAGCCGAGGGGGCGCCTATGGCTACACCTTC. Translated, it gives CASRGGAYGYTF.

CDR3 in amino acids: CASSATGDGNQPQHF. The CDR3 DNA reads as TGTGCCAGCAGCGCGACAGGGGACGGCAATCAGCCCCAGCATTTT. The chain is built from TRBV7-2 and TRBJ1-5, with 8 positions matching TRBD1. After removal of 5 bases from V and 2 bases from J, the junction contained 5 bases not matched to a gene. Germline loops: CDR1 SGHTA, CDR2 FQGNSA. This CDR3 has 15 residues.

As DNA, the CDR3 is TGTGCCAGCAGCTTGCGGGGACGACTTACCCCACTCTCCTACAATGAGCAGTTCTTC. Translating it yields CASSLRGRLTPLSYNEQFF. This chain uses TRBV11-2 with TRBJ2-1; a weak D match, TRBD2 (6 bases). This CDR3 contains 19 residues. Trimming took off 3 bases at V and 0 bases at J, with 21 bases between the two ends. CDR1 and CDR2 from the germline V gene are SGHAT and FQNNGV.